This T cell receptor beta chain was captured by sequencing in a study of cytomegalovirus exposure and HLA in healthy donors. Looking at the study overall: Prior work identified under 130 million unique TCR beta sequences in 150 million to 200 million T cells.

The CDR3 covers 15 residues. Losses at the gene ends were 1 base for V and 5 bases for J; bases not matched to a gene: 3. Germline V gives CDR1 SGHVS, CDR2 FNYEAQ. Overall study results and limits: Reports showed the classifier diagnosing cytomegalovirus status with high specificity and sensitivity. The authors assumed roughly uniform sequencing depth across donors for presence/absence analyses. Being indistinguishable, some V segments were excluded, TRBV6-2 and TRBV6-3 among them.

This clone came up a few times. What it binds is unknown. In the PCR, 60 Vbeta and 13 Jbeta primers were used. This table comes from immunoSEQ multiplex PCR, and its TCRdb copy is limited to in-frame clones, with some not included. The sample contains about 130,000 clones, 80% to 85% of which appear only once. The clonotype was recovered from a man aged 18 to 35 in good health and CMV-seronegative. Sequencing was carried out using PBMCs. The chain joins TRBV7-6 to TRBJ2-5; 11 nucleotides agree with TRBD1. The CDR3 loop reads CASSLGTGGVETQYF. CDR3 nucleotides: TGTGCCAGCAGCTTAGGGACAGGGGGCGTCGAGACCCAGTACTTC.